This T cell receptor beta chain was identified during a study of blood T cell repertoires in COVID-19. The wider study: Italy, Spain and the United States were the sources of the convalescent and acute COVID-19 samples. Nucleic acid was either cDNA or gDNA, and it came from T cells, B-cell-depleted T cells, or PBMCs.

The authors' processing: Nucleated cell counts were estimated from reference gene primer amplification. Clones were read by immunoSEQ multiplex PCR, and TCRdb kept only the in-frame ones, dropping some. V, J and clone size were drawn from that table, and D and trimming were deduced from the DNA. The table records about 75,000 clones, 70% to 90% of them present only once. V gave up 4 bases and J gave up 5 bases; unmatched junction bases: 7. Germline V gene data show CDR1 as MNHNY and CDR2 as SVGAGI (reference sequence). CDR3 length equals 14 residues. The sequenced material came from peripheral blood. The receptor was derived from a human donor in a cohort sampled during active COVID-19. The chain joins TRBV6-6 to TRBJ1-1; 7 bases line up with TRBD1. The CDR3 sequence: CASSSTGDLTEAFF. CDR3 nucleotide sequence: TGTGCCAGCAGTTCAACAGGGGACCTTACTGAAGCTTTCTTT.